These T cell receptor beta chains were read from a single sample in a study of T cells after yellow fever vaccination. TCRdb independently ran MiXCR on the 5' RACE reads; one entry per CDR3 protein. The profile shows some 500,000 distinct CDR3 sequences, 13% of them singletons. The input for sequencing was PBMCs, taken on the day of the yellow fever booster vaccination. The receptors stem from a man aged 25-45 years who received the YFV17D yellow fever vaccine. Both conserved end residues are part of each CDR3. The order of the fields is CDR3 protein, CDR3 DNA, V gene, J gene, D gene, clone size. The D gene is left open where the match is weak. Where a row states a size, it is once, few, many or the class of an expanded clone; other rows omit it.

CASRGGFGTQYF	TGTGCCAGCAGAGGAGGGTTCGGGACCCAGTACTTC	TRBV12-3/TRBV12-4	TRBJ2-5	.	.
CASSRAASVLPGELFF	TGTGCCAGCAGCCGGGCGGCTAGTGTGTTACCCGGGGAGCTGTTTTTT	TRBV7-3	TRBJ2-2	.	.
CASSQNRGLNTEAFF	TGTGCCAGCAGCCAAAACAGGGGTCTGAACACTGAAGCTTTCTTT	TRBV7-3	TRBJ1-1	TRBD1	few
CASSSKSGVDTEAFF	TGTGCCAGCAGCTCAAAGTCTGGCGTGGACACTGAAGCTTTCTTT	TRBV5-4	TRBJ1-1	.	.
CASSTSPSGLHEQYF	TGCGCCAGCAGCACCTCTCCGAGCGGGTTACACGAGCAGTACTTC	TRBV5-1	TRBJ2-7	.	few
CASRGGEFF	TGTGCCAGCAGAGGAGGCGAGTTCTTC	TRBV25-1	TRBJ2-1	.	few
CASSLAGAGGETQYF	TGCGCCAGCAGTCTAGCGGGCGCCGGTGGAGAGACCCAGTACTTC	TRBV5-1	TRBJ2-5	TRBD2	.
CASSLWAVGTSGSRYNEQVF	.	TRBV27	TRBJ2-1	.	.
CASSPRGGGRGYGYTF	TGTGCCAGCAGCCCCCGAGGCGGGGGTCGGGGCTATGGCTACACCTTC	TRBV12-3/TRBV12-4	TRBJ1-2	.	few
CAWTGQRYGYTF	TGTGCCTGGACTGGACAGCGCTATGGCTACACCTTC	TRBV30	TRBJ1-2	.	.
CASSLRLRRQTTNEQFF	TGTGCCAGCAGTTTAAGACTGAGACGCCAAACAACCAATGAGCAGTTCTTC	TRBV28	TRBJ2-1	.	.
CASSYRLTGENTGELFF	TGTGCCAGCAGTTACAGGCTTACGGGGGAGAACACCGGGGAGCTGTTTTTT	TRBV6-5	TRBJ2-2	.	.
CASSLDFGGTSVRLQYF	TGTGCCAGCAGCTTAGACTTCGGGGGGACTAGCGTACGTCTGCAGTACTTC	TRBV11-2	TRBJ2-7	TRBD2	few
CASNQRDTYEQYF	TGTGCCAGCAACCAGCGGGATACCTACGAGCAGTACTTC	TRBV7-2	TRBJ2-7	TRBD2	.
CASTLLAGNTGELFF	TGTGCCAGCACCCTACTAGCGGGAAACACCGGGGAGCTGTTTTTT	TRBV12-3/TRBV12-4	TRBJ2-2	TRBD2	many
CASSGLGVGGQEQFF	TGTGCCAGCAGTGGACTAGGGGTGGGGGGCCAGGAGCAGTTCTTC	TRBV25-1	TRBJ2-1	.	.
CASSPPGVETQYF	TGTGCCAGCTCACCTCCGGGAGTGGAGACCCAGTACTTC	TRBV18	TRBJ2-5	.	many
CSVLDRVDKNIQYF	TGCAGTGTACTGGACAGGGTGGACAAAAACATTCAGTACTTC	TRBV20-1	TRBJ2-4	TRBD1	few
CASSQIPPVKGSEQYF	TGTGCCAGCAGCCAAATACCTCCCGTTAAAGGTTCCGAGCAGTACTTC	TRBV16	TRBJ2-7	.	.
CASGRRENRPQHF	TGTGCCAGTGGGAGAAGGGAAAATCGGCCCCAGCATTTT	TRBV19	TRBJ1-5	.	few
CASSVGEVTDTQYF	TGTGCCAGCAGCGTAGGGGAGGTCACAGATACGCAGTATTTT	TRBV9	TRBJ2-3	.	few
CSIRGGGQELFRNIQHF	TGCAGCATTCGGGGAGGGGGACAGGAGCTGTTTCGGAACATTCAGCACTTC	TRBV29-1	TRBJ2-4	.	.
CAWSVRGQETQYF	TGTGCCTGGAGTGTTCGGGGGCAAGAGACCCAGTACTTC	TRBV30	TRBJ2-5	.	few
CASSQTSGGSYNEQFF	TGTGCCAGCTCGCAGACTAGCGGGGGTTCCTACAATGAGCAGTTCTTC	TRBV18	TRBJ2-1	TRBD2	.
CAITRAGTDTQYF	TGTGCCATCACAAGGGCTGGCACAGATACGCAGTATTTT	TRBV28	TRBJ2-3	.	.
CASSLDRTLLNSYEQYF	TGTGCCAGCAGCTTAGATCGGACACTTCTAAACTCCTACGAGCAGTACTTC	TRBV11-3	TRBJ2-7	.	.